This is a list of T cell receptor beta chains from one sample in a study of T cell clones after liver transplantation. Clones were sequenced by immunoSEQ multiplex PCR, and TCRdb holds only the in-frame ones, with some missing. The repertoire includes roughly 20,000 clones, approximately 88% of them detected once, and under 15% sits in the top ten. The sample was CD8+ T cells from blood, taken before liver transplant. These TCRs come from a human donor who received a liver transplant. The CDR3 runs from the conserved cysteine through the conserved F or W. A D gene is named only where the DNA matches it firmly. Clone size is stated in some rows and not others, as once, few, many or a class when expanded.

D	J	size	V	DNA	CDR3
.	TRBJ2-1	.	TRBV6-5	TGTGCCAGCAGTCCCGACAGGAGCTCCTACAATGAGCAGTTCTTC	CASSPDRSSYNEQFF
.	TRBJ2-6	.	TRBV7-9	TGTGCCAGCGAGGGAACCACTGGGGCCAACGTCCTGACTTTC	CASEGTTGANVLTF
.	TRBJ2-7	.	TRBV9	TGTGCCAGCAGCGTAGCGGGGGATTACGAGCAGTACTTC	CASSVAGDYEQYF
TRBD2	TRBJ2-3	.	TRBV7-7	TGTGCTAGCAGCCTTACTAGCGGGAGCACAGATACGCAGTATTTT	CASSLTSGSTDTQYF
.	TRBJ2-3	.	TRBV7-9	TGTGCCAGCAGCCCTGGACTTCTCACAGATACGCAGTATTTT	CASSPGLLTDTQYF
.	TRBJ2-1	few	TRBV11-2	TGTGCCAGCAGCTCGAGGGGCAATCACAATGAGCAGTTCTTC	CASSSRGNHNEQFF
.	TRBJ1-1	.	TRBV19	TGTGCCAGTAGTTGGCAGGGAAGTACTGAAGCTTTCTTT	CASSWQGSTEAFF
.	TRBJ2-2	.	TRBV2	TGTGCCAGCAGTCCGGGACAGAACACCGGGGAGCTGTTTTTT	CASSPGQNTGELFF
.	TRBJ1-3	.	TRBV9	TGTGCCAGCAGCGAAACAGGGTCGTCCTCTGGAAACACCATATATTTT	CASSETGSSSGNTIYF
.	TRBJ2-7	once	TRBV19	TGTGCCAGTACTCATGCAACAGGGCCCTCCTACGAGCAGTACTTC	CASTHATGPSYEQYF
TRBD2	TRBJ2-1	.	TRBV4-3	TGCGCCAGCAGCCACGACTTAGCGGGGTACTCCTACAATGAGCAGTTCTTC	CASSHDLAGYSYNEQFF
.	TRBJ2-7	.	TRBV28	TGTGCCAGCAGCTCGGGTGAGAGCTACGAGCAGTACTTC	CASSSGESYEQYF
.	TRBJ1-1	.	TRBV4-1	TGCGCCAGCAGCCAAGGTGGAGTTGAAGCTTTCTTT	CASSQGGVEAFF
.	TRBJ2-2	.	TRBV25-1	TGTGCCAGCATAGAGGGGTCCGGGACCGGGGAGCTGTTTTTT	CASIEGSGTGELFF
TRBD1	TRBJ1-1	.	TRBV6-4	TGTGCCAGCAGTGACTCAGCAGGGGGCGCGGACACTGAAGCTTTCTTT	CASSDSAGGADTEAFF
.	TRBJ1-1	.	TRBV28	TGTGCCAGCAGTGCGACCCTGGGGACTGAAGCTTTCTTT	CASSATLGTEAFF
.	TRBJ2-7	.	TRBV29-1	TGCAGCGTTGACTGGCAGGGTTTTGGCGAGCAGTACTTC	CSVDWQGFGEQYF
TRBD1	TRBJ1-2	.	TRBV19	TGTGCCAGCCTACCGCAATCGACAGGGAGTAATAGAGGTGGCTACACCTTC	CASLPQSTGSNRGGYTF
TRBD1	TRBJ2-7	once	TRBV27	TGTGCCAGCAGCCTGGGGGGACAGGGCTACGAGCAGTACTTC	CASSLGGQGYEQYF
.	TRBJ1-4	.	TRBV6-1	TGTGCCAGCACCCCTAATGAAAAACTGTTTTTT	CASTPNEKLFF
.	TRBJ2-5	.	TRBV29-1	TGCAGCGCTCTCCAGGGGGGAGAGACCCAGTACTTC	CSALQGGETQYF
.	TRBJ2-7	.	TRBV6-1	TGTGCCAGCAGTGACCTACCGGGACCCGGACTGTCGAGCTCCTACGAGCAGTACTTC	CASSDLPGPGLSSSYEQYF
.	TRBJ2-3	.	TRBV5-6	TGTGCCAGCAGTTATGGGGCAGATACGCAGTATTTT	CASSYGADTQYF